These 17 T cell receptor beta chains share one sample of origin, sequenced in a study of control samples from healthy donors and cancer patients. Assay used: immunoSEQ multiplex PCR; TCRdb lists only in-frame clones, some missing. The table includes about 130,000 clones, just over 90% detected once. The source material was PBMCs. These receptors were obtained from a man aged 50 to 59 with head and neck cancer.

The V call is TRBV7-9, the J call TRBJ1-1, with unresolved D. Per the germline V gene, CDR1 is SEHNR and CDR2 is FQNEAQ (reference sequence). V dropped 2 bases and J dropped 5 bases, with 6 bases sitting between them. The CDR3 consists of 12 residues. CDR3 amino acids: CASSLPRTEAFF. DNA for the CDR3: TGTGCCAGCAGCTTACCCCGAACTGAAGCTTTCTTT.

A remark on this clone: A read error may produce the germline difference seen at one junction end. This chain links TRBV15 with TRBJ1-5, with unresolved D. CDR1 LNHNV and CDR2 YYDKDF come from the germline V gene (reference sequence). The CDR3 sequence is 10 residues long. The DNA of the CDR3 is TGTGCCACCCCTAATCCGCCCCAGCATTTT. Protein: CATPNPPQHF.

V gene TRBV7-8 combines with J gene TRBJ1-1, with D tentatively TRBD1 (6 bases). Germline lookup yields CDR1 SGHVS and CDR2 FQNEAQ. There are 12 residues in the CDR3. The germline V and J ends were trimmed by 11 bases and 0 bases, with 10 bases remaining between them. CDR3 protein: CARGGLNTEAFF. CDR3 in DNA: TGTGCCCGGGGGGGCTTGAACACTGAAGCTTTCTTT.

The chain employs TRBV24-1 and TRBJ2-3; 7 positions agree with TRBD1. Germline V gene lookup returns CDR1 KGHDR and CDR2 SFDVKD. Germline trimming cut 3 bases from V and 1 base from J; bases unmatched to any gene: 9. CDR3 length: 17 amino acids. CDR3 sequence (DNA): TGTGCCACCAGTGATCGCAGACAGGGTTACGGCACAGATACGCAGTATTTT. Translated, it gives CATSDRRQGYGTDTQYF.

The chain links TRBV4-3 to TRBJ1-6; 7 positions match TRBD1. Germline V gene sequence: CDR1 LGHNA, CDR2 YSLEER. The CDR3 contains 16 residues. V lost 0 bases and J lost 8; bases outside the gene matches: 7. The CDR3 DNA reads TGCGCCAGCAGCCAAGACTCATACGGGACAGATTCACCCCTCCACTTT. This sequence encodes CASSQDSYGTDSPLHF.

This chain connects TRBV29-1 to TRBJ2-3; D remains unclear. CDR1 and CDR2 from the germline V gene are SQVTM and ANQGSEA. Trimming took 4 bases from V and 5 from J, leaving 10 bases between them. The CDR3 is 12 amino acids. The CDR3: CSVVVSLDTQYF. The CDR3 coding sequence is TGCAGCGTTGTAGTCAGTCTAGATACGCAGTATTTT.

The rearrangement uses TRBV12-3 or TRBV12-4 and TRBJ1-5; D is unresolved. V was cut by 2 bases and J by 4 bases, with 6 bases left in between. The CDR3 extends over 13 amino acids. The CDR3 loop is CASSLKENQPQHF. CDR3 sequence (DNA): TGTGCCAGCAGTTTAAAGGAGAATCAGCCCCAGCATTTT.

The gene calls are TRBV6-2 or TRBV6-3 and TRBJ2-1; 8 nucleotides match TRBD2. The trim removed 2 bases at V and 5 bases at J, leaving 8 bases unmatched. Per germline, CDR1 MNHEY and CDR2 SVGEGT. The CDR3 spans 16 residues. The CDR3: CASSYPIGGGNNEQFF. The CDR3 DNA is TGTGCCAGCAGTTACCCGATAGGCGGGGGGAACAATGAGCAGTTCTTC.

The V call is TRBV10-3, the J call TRBJ2-7; D possibly corresponds to TRBD2 (5 bases). Per the germline V gene, CDR1 is ENHRY and CDR2 is SYGVKD. V was shortened by 2 bases and J by 6 bases, with 8 bases between the two germline ends. The CDR3 is 12 residues long. This CDR3 reads CAISEGAGEQYF. CDR3 nucleotides: TGTGCCATCAGTGAGGGCGCGGGCGAGCAGTACTTC.

The V call is TRBV3-1 (or the pseudogene TRBV3-2), the J call TRBJ2-3; 9 bases are a match to TRBD2. CDR3 length: 16 amino acids. Looked up from germline, CDR1 is LGHDT and CDR2 is YNNKEL (reference sequence). V shed 4 bases and J 4 bases; nucleotides not matched to a gene: 9. The CDR3 sequence: CASSPSLAGEADTQYF. Written as DNA, the CDR3 is TGTGCCAGCAGCCCCTCCTTAGCGGGGGAGGCAGATACGCAGTATTTT.

Here the CDR3 DNA reads TGTGCCAGCAGTCATGGGGGGCCAGATACGCAGTATTTT. Its translation: CASSHGGPDTQYF. This chain uses TRBV6-2 or TRBV6-3 with TRBJ2-3, with D tentatively TRBD1 or TRBD2 (6 bases each). The ends were cut back, 5 bases at V and 4 bases at J, with 10 bases in the middle. Germline assignment: CDR1 MNHEY and CDR2 SVGEGT. The CDR3 has 13 amino acids.

The chain links TRBV29-1 to TRBJ2-3, with TRBD1 matching 7 bases. V shed 1 base, J shed 8 bases, and the junction held 9 bases outside the gene matches. The length of the CDR3 is 14 residues. Per germline, CDR1 SQVTM and CDR2 ANQGSEA. The CDR3 DNA reads TGCAGCGTTGAAGGGACAGGACCGCAGGGTACGCAGTATTTT. It codes for CSVEGTGPQGTQYF.

CDR3 sequence: CASSPGQGHTGELFF. The CDR3 nucleotides are TGTGCCAGCTCACCCGGACAGGGACACACCGGGGAGCTGTTTTTT. This chain links TRBV18 with TRBJ2-2, with TRBD1 identical over 8 bases. Trimming took 3 bases from V and 3 from J; bases not matched to a gene: 3. Germline V gives CDR1 KGHSH, CDR2 LQKENI. This CDR3 has 15 residues.

The chain couples TRBV12-5 to TRBJ2-2; TRBD1 aligns across 7 bases. The V and J ends lost 7 bases and 6 bases, in that order; junction bases with no gene match: 8. The CDR3 is 14 residues long. CDR1 is LGHNT, CDR2 FRNRAP, per germline. The CDR3 spells CASASDRESGELFF. In DNA, the CDR3 is TGTGCTAGTGCCTCTGACAGGGAATCCGGGGAGCTGTTTTTT.

This clone is a singleton in its sample. The CDR3, as DNA: TGTGCCAGCAGTTACTCGAGAGGGTACAATTCACCCCTCCACTTT. This translates into CASSYSRGYNSPLHF. This chain joins TRBV6-5 and TRBJ1-6; D call uncertain. CDR1 is MNHEY, CDR2 SVGAGI, per germline. The CDR3 sequence is 15 residues long. With 0 bases removed from V and 7 bases from J, the gap between germline ends came to 10 bases.

This chain uses TRBV18 with TRBJ2-1; 8 bases map to TRBD2. The CDR3 extends over 13 amino acids. Trimming took 5 bases from V and 9 from J; bases not matched to a gene: 6. Per the germline V gene, CDR1 is KGHSH and CDR2 is LQKENI. This CDR3 is CASSKTSVTEQFF. The CDR3 coding sequence is TGTGCCAGCTCAAAGACTAGCGTGACTGAGCAGTTCTTC.

The chain is built from TRBV5-1 and TRBJ1-1; D gene ambiguous. The V gene's germline CDR1 is SGHRS and CDR2 YFSETQ. Trimming pared 4 bases from V and 1 base from J, leaving 8 bases between. CDR3 length: 13 amino acids. DNA of the CDR3: TGCGCCAGCAGCCCGGACGGGAACACTGAAGCTTTCTTT. This gives the protein CASSPDGNTEAFF.